The 18 T cell receptor beta chains below all came from one sample that was sequenced in a study of CD8+ T cells in alopecia areata. Sequencing relied on a cDNA template that was reverse transcribed from extracted RNA. TCRdb's table, derived via immunoSEQ multiplex PCR, lists solely in-frame clones and lacks some. The table shows roughly 250,000 clones, with approximately 60% occurring only once. Described treatment: oral pan-JAK inhibitor, 5-10 mg twice daily. The material sequenced was CD4+ T cells sorted from blood, taken around week 52, from a patient treated with tofacitinib. The source of these receptors is a human donor with alopecia areata.

The V and J genes are TRBV5-1 and TRBJ1-5; D is uncertain. The CDR3 runs 14 residues. The germline V gene encodes CDR1 SGHRS and CDR2 YFSETQ. Trimming removed 0 bases from V and 0 bases from J, with 4 bases in between. CDR3 sequence (DNA): TGCGCCAGCAGCTTGGGGAATAGCAATCAGCCCCAGCATTTT. Translated: CASSLGNSNQPQHF.

V and J are TRBV6-5 and TRBJ1-1; the match to TRBD1 covers 7 bases. The CDR3 is made up of 13 amino acids. The J segment lost 4 bases and the V segment lost 7 bases, leaving 6 bases of the junction unmatched. Germline lookup yields CDR1 MNHEY and CDR2 SVGAGI. CDR3 protein: CASTDRLSTEAFF. The CDR3 DNA reads TGTGCCAGCACGGACAGGTTGAGCACTGAAGCTTTCTTT.

The chain couples TRBV27 to TRBJ1-2; a possible D gene is TRBD1 (6 bases). The germline gives CDR1 MNHEY, CDR2 SMNVEV (reference sequence). Trimming took off 8 bases at V and 3 bases at J, with 10 bases between the two ends. The CDR3 loop spans 12 amino acids. CDR3 loop: CASGRQDYGYTF. CDR3 bases: TGTGCCAGCGGTAGACAGGACTATGGCTACACCTTC.

This chain uses TRBV9 with TRBJ2-3, with 8 bases fitting TRBD2. V lost 0 bases, J lost 0 bases, and 3 bases stayed unmatched. Germline CDR1 SGDLS, CDR2 YYNGEE. The CDR3 sequence is 16 residues long. CDR3 region: CASSVGSSGSTDTQYF. The CDR3 region has the DNA TGTGCCAGCAGCGTAGGGTCTAGCGGGAGCACAGATACGCAGTATTTT.

V gene TRBV5-1 combines with J gene TRBJ2-1, with D maybe TRBD1 (5 bases). Trimming left V 0 bases short and J 6 bases short, with 13 bases between. CDR3 length: 15 amino acids. Germline V gives CDR1 SGHRS, CDR2 YFSETQ. CDR3 DNA: TGCGCCAGCAGCTTGGCTAGGCTTAGGGGCAATGAGCAGTTCTTC. It specifies CASSLARLRGNEQFF. Full variable domain (remainder filled in from reference TRBV5-1 and TRBJ2-1): KAGVTQTPRYLIKTRGQQVTLSCSPISGHRSVSWYQQTPGQGLQFLFEYFSETQRNKGNFPGRFSGRQFSNSRSEMNVSTLELGDSALYLCASSLARLRGNEQFFGPGTRLTVL.

As DNA, the CDR3 is TGTGCCAGCTCACCACCCGGACGGTCAACAGGGGAAGCTTTCTTT. Residues: CASSPPGRSTGEAFF. The chain links TRBV18 to TRBJ1-1; possibly TRBD1 for D (6 bases). The CDR3 spans 15 residues. From germline, CDR1 is KGHSH and CDR2 LQKENI. V was cut by 0 bases and J by 8 bases, with 16 bases left in between.

This clone was observed once. V and J are TRBV2 and TRBJ2-1; 7 bases are a match to TRBD1. The CDR3 totals 14 residues. The V gene end was trimmed by 5 bases and the J gene end by 2 bases; junction bases not matched to a gene: 3. Germline lookup yields CDR1 SNHLY and CDR2 FYNNEI. The CDR3 DNA is TGTGCCAGCAGTCGGGACAGAGCCTACAATGAGCAGTTCTTC. This sequence encodes CASSRDRAYNEQFF.

This clone was observed a few times. Other DNA sequences of this sample code for an identical CDR3. The gene calls are TRBV29-1 and TRBJ2-1; 9 bases map to TRBD2. The CDR3 runs 14 residues. With 6 bases clipped from V and 1 base from J, the junction kept 4 bases outside the gene matches. In germline, CDR1 is SQVTM, CDR2 ANQGSEA. The CDR3 reads CSVAGGRSYNEQFF. In DNA, the CDR3 is TGCAGCGTCGCGGGGGGGCGGTCCTACAATGAGCAGTTCTTC.

This clone was picked up a small number of times. The chain employs TRBV9 and TRBJ2-3; the match to TRBD1 covers 9 bases. Germline V gives CDR1 SGDLS, CDR2 YYNGEE. The CDR3 consists of 16 residues. Trimming at V came to 0 bases and at J to 6 bases, leaving 8 bases not matched to a gene. For the CDR3, the DNA is TGTGCCAGCAGCGTAGGAACAGGGGGCTTGTTGGATACGCAGTATTTT. This gives the protein CASSVGTGGLLDTQYF.

To note about this clone: At the DNA level, this CDR3 is encoded by other sequences in the same sample as well. The chain employs TRBV11-2 and TRBJ2-3; D may correspond to TRBD1 or TRBD2 (5 bases each). The CDR3 is made up of 12 amino acids. Germline CDR1 and CDR2: SGHAT and FQNNGV. V lost 5 bases and J 3 bases, leaving 6 bases between the germline ends. CDR3 nucleotides: TGTGCCAGCAGCGGGGGTACAGATACGCAGTATTTT. It is translated as CASSGGTDTQYF.

The chain has TRBV29-1 and TRBJ2-5; 9 bases are a match to TRBD1. The trim removed 5 bases at V and 5 bases at J, leaving 9 bases unmatched. CDR3 size: 14 residues. Per germline, CDR1 SQVTM and CDR2 ANQGSEA. The CDR3, as DNA: TGCAGCGTTAAAGGGACAGGGTGGGCTGAGACCCAGTACTTC. Amino acids: CSVKGTGWAETQYF.

This clone was seen a handful of times. The gene calls are TRBV27 and TRBJ2-5, with 9 bases lining up with TRBD2. Trimming took 4 bases from V and 5 from J; bases not matched to a gene: 11. The CDR3 consists of 16 residues. The germline gives CDR1 MNHEY, CDR2 SMNVEV (reference sequence). The CDR3 loop reads CASSSWTSAQPETQYF. DNA of the CDR3: TGTGCCAGCAGTTCTTGGACTAGCGCCCAACCGGAGACCCAGTACTTC.

The CDR3 DNA reads as TGTGCCAGCTCACCGCTGGGACAGGGTAGCACAGATACGCAGTATTTT. Its protein product is CASSPLGQGSTDTQYF. The rearrangement joins TRBV18 to TRBJ2-3; TRBD1 agrees at 9 bases. This CDR3 contains 16 residues. Germline trimming cut 3 bases from V and 0 bases from J; bases unmatched to any gene: 4. CDR1 is KGHSH, CDR2 LQKENI, per germline.

The sample holds a few counts of this clone. The V and J genes are TRBV7-2 and TRBJ2-7; no reliable D call. This CDR3 has 14 amino acids. V was pared by 1 base and J by 6 bases, with 13 bases between. The germline V gene encodes CDR1 SGHTA and CDR2 FQGNSA. This CDR3 is CASSLEVSTAEQYF. DNA of the CDR3: TGTGCCAGCAGCTTAGAGGTCTCCACCGCCGAGCAGTACTTC.

A few counts support this clone. The rearrangement uses TRBV15 and TRBJ2-2, with D tentatively TRBD1 or TRBD2 (6 bases each). The CDR3 is made up of 15 amino acids. The V end was cut by 4 bases, the J end by 3 bases, with 12 bases between. Germline V gene lookup returns CDR1 LNHNV and CDR2 YYDKDF (reference sequence). The CDR3 coding sequence is TGTGCCACCAGCACAGGGGCGGGGTACACCGGGGAGCTGTTTTTT. This sequence encodes CATSTGAGYTGELFF.

The chain employs TRBV9 and TRBJ2-1; tentatively, D is TRBD2 (5 bases). The CDR3 contains 15 residues. Deletions cut 0 bases from V and 0 bases from J, with 7 bases between. Germline V lookup: CDR1 SGDLS, CDR2 YYNGEE. The CDR3 DNA sequence: TGTGCCAGCAGCGTAGTGGGAGACTCCTACAATGAGCAGTTCTTC. Protein: CASSVVGDSYNEQFF.

The chain combines TRBV11-2 with TRBJ2-3, with 8 nucleotides matching TRBD2. Germline V gene data show CDR1 as SGHAT and CDR2 as FQNNGV. The V segment lost 2 bases and the J segment 5 bases; nucleotides outside the gene matches: 6. The CDR3 length is 15 residues. The CDR3 loop is CASSLRRAGEDTQYF. As DNA, the CDR3 is TGTGCCAGCAGCTTACGCCGAGCGGGGGAAGATACGCAGTATTTT. The complete variable domain, with remaining parts taken from reference TRBV11-2 and TRBJ2-3, reads EAGVAQSPRYKIIEKRQSVAFWCNPISGHATLYWYQQILGQGPKLLIQFQNNGVVDDSQLPKDRFSAERLKGVDSTLKIQPAKLEDSAVYLCASSLRRAGEDTQYFGPGTRLTVL.

The J gene is TRBJ2-5, the V gene TRBV6-1; no definite D call. Trimming shortened V by 7 bases and J by 4 bases, and 7 bases separated the two germline ends. This CDR3 spans 11 amino acids. From germline, CDR1 is MNHNS and CDR2 SASEGT. CDR3 sequence reads: CASILGETQYF. The CDR3 DNA is TGTGCCAGCATCCTTGGAGAGACCCAGTACTTC.